The 18 T cell receptor beta chains presented below share a single source sample, sequenced in a study of cytomegalovirus exposure and HLA in healthy donors. Vbeta (60) and Jbeta (13) primers were used in the PCR. Assay: immunoSEQ multiplex PCR; the TCRdb copy retains only in-frame clones and omits some. The sample has roughly 140,000 clones, 78% seen once. What was sequenced was PBMCs. These receptors originate from a female donor in good health and CMV-seronegative.

This clone was observed a few times. This sequence joins TRBV6-5 and TRBJ1-5; no reliable D call. This CDR3 region has 12 residues. V was trimmed by 5 bases and J by 7 bases, leaving 9 bases between them. Germline CDR1 MNHEY, CDR2 SVGAGI. The CDR3 region has the DNA TGTGCCAGCAGTCCTGCCGGGCAGCCCCAGCATTTT. Translated, it gives CASSPAGQPQHF.

The chain has TRBV14 and TRBJ1-1; the D gene is possibly TRBD1 (5 bases). This CDR3 has 15 amino acids. The germline CDR1 and CDR2 sequences are SGHDN and FVKESK. Between the trimmed V and J ends, which lost 5 bases and 1 base, there was a span of 14 bases. The CDR3 DNA follows: TGTGCCAGCAGCAATCAACAGGCCTCGAACACTGAAGCTTTCTTT. Translated, it gives CASSNQQASNTEAFF.

This clone appeared once. V is TRBV7-6 and J is TRBJ2-1, with 10 bases that match TRBD2. This CDR3 comprises 15 residues. Losses at the gene ends were 5 bases for V and 12 bases for J; bases not matched to a gene: 13. From germline, CDR1 is SGHVS and CDR2 FNYEAQ. The CDR3 reads CASSKAGGPGGGQFF. DNA of the CDR3: TGTGCCAGCAGCAAAGCGGGAGGGCCGGGAGGTGGGCAGTTCTTC.

Points on this clone: A read error may account for a junction end that differs from germline. This chain joins TRBV30 and TRBJ1-2; D may be TRBD1 (5 bases). This CDR3 has 17 residues. Germline assignment: CDR1 GTSNPN and CDR2 SVGIG (reference sequence). CDR3 in DNA: TGTGCCTGGAGCGGTACTACGTTTATCAGGGATTTTAGTGGCTACCCCTTC. Residues: CAWSGTTFIRDFSGYPF.

This clone appeared a few times. This chain uses TRBV5-1 with TRBJ1-1; 8 nucleotides match TRBD1. The CDR3 consists of 17 residues. The V gene end was trimmed by 1 base and the J gene end by 0 bases; junction bases not matched to a gene: 8. CDR1 is SGHRS, CDR2 YFSETQ, per germline. Here the CDR3 DNA reads TGCGCCAGCAGCTTGAGAGGACAGGGAGGAATGAACACTGAAGCTTTCTTT. Amino acid sequence: CASSLRGQGGMNTEAFF. Using reference TRBV5-1 and TRBJ1-1 for the parts outside the CDR3, the full variable domain is KAGVTQTPRYLIKTRGQQVTLSCSPISGHRSVSWYQQTPGQGLQFLFEYFSETQRNKGNFPGRFSGRQFSNSRSEMNVSTLELGDSALYLCASSLRGQGGMNTEAFFGQGTRLTVV.

This rearrangement joins TRBV5-1 to TRBJ2-1; 8 nucleotides match TRBD2. CDR1 SGHRS and CDR2 YFSETQ come from the germline V gene. The CDR3 is 15 amino acids. V lost 0 bases and J lost 3; bases outside the gene matches: 2. The CDR3 DNA sequence: TGCGCCAGCAGCTTGGTACTAGCGGACTACAATGAGCAGTTCTTC. It specifies CASSLVLADYNEQFF.

This sequence joins TRBV4-1 and TRBJ2-3; D is perhaps TRBD1 (5 bases). CDR1 and CDR2 (germline): MGHRA, YSYEKL. The CDR3 is 18 amino acids. The ends were cut back, 0 bases at V and 4 bases at J, with 20 bases in the middle. CDR3 nucleotides: TGCGCCAGCAGCCAAGACGGCCGCCGGACAACTCGGCCAGATACGCAGTATTTT. Residues: CASSQDGRRTTRPDTQYF.

The chain couples TRBV27 to TRBJ1-4, with 11 bases lining up with TRBD1. The V gene's germline CDR1 is MNHEY and CDR2 SMNVEV (reference sequence). This CDR3 is built from 14 residues. Losses at the gene ends were 5 bases for V and 7 bases for J; bases not matched to a gene: 3. CDR3 in amino acids: CASSGGTGGEKLFF. In DNA, the CDR3 is TGTGCCAGCAGTGGTGGGACAGGGGGTGAAAAACTGTTTTTT.

This chain connects TRBV5-1 to TRBJ2-7, with 10 positions matching TRBD1. The junction had 3 bases not matched to a gene; V was cut back by 0 bases and J by 6 bases. The germline V gene has CDR1 SGHRS and CDR2 YFSETQ. CDR3 size: 14 residues. CDR3 residues: CASSLGQGAPEQYF. In DNA, the CDR3 is TGCGCCAGCAGCTTGGGACAGGGGGCTCCCGAGCAGTACTTC.

The gene calls are TRBV28 and TRBJ2-1, with TRBD1 identical over 9 bases. Per the germline V gene, CDR1 is MDHEN and CDR2 is SYDVKM. The CDR3 is made up of 17 amino acids. Unmatched junction bases numbered 9, after V lost 6 bases and J lost 0 bases. The CDR3 DNA reads as TGTGCCAGCAGCCGCATGTTGGGACAGGGCTCCTACAATGAGCAGTTCTTC. Protein: CASSRMLGQGSYNEQFF.

The V call is TRBV5-1, the J call TRBJ2-1; 14 bases match TRBD2. The CDR3 totals 15 residues. With 4 bases clipped from V and 9 bases from J, the junction kept 6 bases outside the gene matches. The germline V gene has CDR1 SGHRS and CDR2 YFSETQ. CDR3 loop: CASSAGLAGAVEQFF. Here the CDR3 DNA reads TGCGCCAGCAGCGCGGGACTAGCGGGAGCGGTTGAGCAGTTCTTC.

This chain uses TRBV7-2 with TRBJ2-5; TRBD2 aligns across 7 bases. The CDR3 consists of 15 residues. CDR1 is SGHTA, CDR2 FQGNSA, per germline. The junction had 8 bases not matched to a gene; V was cut back by 5 bases and J by 2 bases. CDR3 amino acids: CASSTQTSPQETQYF. The CDR3 bases are TGTGCCAGCAGCACCCAGACTAGCCCGCAAGAGACCCAGTACTTC.

V gene TRBV6-1 combines with J gene TRBJ2-7, with TRBD1 identical over 9 bases. The CDR3 extends over 12 amino acids. J was trimmed by 3 bases and V by 8 bases; bases with no gene match: 2. The germline CDR1 and CDR2 sequences are MNHNS and SASEGT. This CDR3 is CASRTGVYEQYF. The CDR3 bases are TGTGCCAGCCGGACAGGGGTCTACGAGCAGTACTTC.

The rearrangement uses TRBV28 and TRBJ2-1, with 9 bases fitting TRBD2. Per germline, CDR1 MDHEN and CDR2 SYDVKM. The ends lost 4 bases at V and 7 bases at J; junction bases unmatched: 8. The CDR3 length is 15 residues. The CDR3 DNA reads as TGTGCCAGCAGTTCGCGGGAGGGCCTGGGGAATGAGCAGTTCTTC. It yields the protein CASSSREGLGNEQFF.

The chain is built from TRBV16 and TRBJ1-2; no reliable D call. The CDR3 sequence is 19 residues long. CDR1 is KGHSY, CDR2 FQNENV, per germline. Trimming stripped 4 bases from V and 5 bases from J, with 29 bases between. CDR3 bases: TGTGCCAGCAGCCCCCTCTCACCCGGCGGTACCGGGGAGCTATATGGCTACACCTTC. It translates to CASSPLSPGGTGELYGYTF.

In its sample, this clone ranks as medium-sized. The chain is built from TRBV28 and TRBJ2-7, with D possibly TRBD1 on 6 matching bases. The germline V and J ends were trimmed by 6 bases and 6 bases, with 12 bases remaining between them. Germline V gene data show CDR1 as MDHEN and CDR2 as SYDVKM. This CDR3 comprises 12 residues. As DNA, the CDR3 is TGTGCCAGCAGCAACGGGACACCCGAGCAGTACTTC. Translated: CASSNGTPEQYF.

This chain joins TRBV13 and TRBJ1-6; 9 positions agree with TRBD1. The CDR3 is 15 residues long. V lost 6 bases, J lost 7 bases, and 7 bases stayed unmatched. The germline V gene has CDR1 PRHDT and CDR2 FYEKMQ (reference sequence). CDR3 residues: CASSRDRDWNSPLHF. For the CDR3, the DNA is TGTGCCAGCAGTCGGGACAGGGACTGGAATTCACCCCTCCACTTT.

V gene TRBV6-1 combines with J gene TRBJ1-5; 8 bases agree with TRBD1. V gave up 6 bases and J gave up 9 bases; unmatched junction bases: 7. The CDR3 totals 13 residues. Per the germline V gene, CDR1 is MNHNS and CDR2 is SASEGT. CDR3 residues: CASSRTGWTPQHF. The CDR3 region has the DNA TGTGCCAGCAGCAGGACAGGGTGGACGCCCCAGCATTTT.